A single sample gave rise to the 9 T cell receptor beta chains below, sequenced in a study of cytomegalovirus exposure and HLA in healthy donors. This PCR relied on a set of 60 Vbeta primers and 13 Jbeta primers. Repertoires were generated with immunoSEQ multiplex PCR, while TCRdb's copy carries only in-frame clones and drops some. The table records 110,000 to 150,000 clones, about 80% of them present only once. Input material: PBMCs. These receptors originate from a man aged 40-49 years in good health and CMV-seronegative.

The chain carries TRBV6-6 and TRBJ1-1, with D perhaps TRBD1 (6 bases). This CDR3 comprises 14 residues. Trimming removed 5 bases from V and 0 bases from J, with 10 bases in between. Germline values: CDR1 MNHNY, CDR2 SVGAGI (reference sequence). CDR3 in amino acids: CASSAGQMNTEAFF. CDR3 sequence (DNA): TGTGCCAGCAGTGCCGGACAGATGAACACTGAAGCTTTCTTT.

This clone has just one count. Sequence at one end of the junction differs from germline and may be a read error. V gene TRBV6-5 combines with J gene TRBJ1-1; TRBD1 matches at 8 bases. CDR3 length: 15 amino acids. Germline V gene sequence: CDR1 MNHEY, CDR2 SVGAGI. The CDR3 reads CASSRDRIMNAEAFF. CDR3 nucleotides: TGTGCCAGCAGTCGGGACAGGATAATGAACGCTGAAGCTTTCTTT.

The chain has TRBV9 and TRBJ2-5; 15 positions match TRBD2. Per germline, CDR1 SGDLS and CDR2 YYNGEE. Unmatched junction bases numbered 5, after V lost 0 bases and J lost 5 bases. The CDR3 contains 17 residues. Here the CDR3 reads CASSVGGLAGGRETQYF. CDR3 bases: TGTGCCAGCAGCGTAGGGGGACTAGCGGGGGGCAGGGAGACCCAGTACTTC. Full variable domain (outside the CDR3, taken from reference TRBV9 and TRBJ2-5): DSGVTQTPKHLITATGQRVTLRCSPRSGDLSVYWYQQSLDQGLQFLIQYYNGEERAKGNILERFSAQQFPDLHSELNLSSLELGDSALYFCASSVGGLAGGRETQYFGPGTRLLVL.

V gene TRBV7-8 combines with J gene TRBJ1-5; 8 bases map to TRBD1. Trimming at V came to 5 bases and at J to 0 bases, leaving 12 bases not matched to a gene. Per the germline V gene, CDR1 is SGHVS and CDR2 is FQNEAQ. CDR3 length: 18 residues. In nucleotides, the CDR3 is TGTGCCAGCAGCCGCTGGGACAGGCGGGCTAATAGCAATCAGCCCCAGCATTTT. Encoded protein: CASSRWDRRANSNQPQHF.

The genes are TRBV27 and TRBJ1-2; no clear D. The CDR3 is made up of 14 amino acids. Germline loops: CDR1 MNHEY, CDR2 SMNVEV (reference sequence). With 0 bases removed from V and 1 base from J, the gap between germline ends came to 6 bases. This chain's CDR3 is CASSLSQNNYGYTF. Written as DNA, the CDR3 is TGTGCCAGCAGTTTATCCCAAAATAACTATGGCTACACCTTC.

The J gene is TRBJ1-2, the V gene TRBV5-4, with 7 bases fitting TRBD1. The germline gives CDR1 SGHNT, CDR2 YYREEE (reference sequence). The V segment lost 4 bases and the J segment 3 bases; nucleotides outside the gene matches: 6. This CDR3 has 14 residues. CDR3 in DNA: TGTGCCAGCAGCGGGCAGGGGGAAGACTATGGCTACACCTTC. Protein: CASSGQGEDYGYTF.

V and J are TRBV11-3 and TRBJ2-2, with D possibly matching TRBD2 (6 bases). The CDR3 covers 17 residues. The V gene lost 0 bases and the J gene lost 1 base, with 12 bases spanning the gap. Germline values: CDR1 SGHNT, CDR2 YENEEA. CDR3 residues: CASSLDSRLVNTGELFF. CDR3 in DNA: TGTGCCAGCAGCTTAGATTCCCGACTAGTGAACACCGGGGAGCTGTTTTTT.

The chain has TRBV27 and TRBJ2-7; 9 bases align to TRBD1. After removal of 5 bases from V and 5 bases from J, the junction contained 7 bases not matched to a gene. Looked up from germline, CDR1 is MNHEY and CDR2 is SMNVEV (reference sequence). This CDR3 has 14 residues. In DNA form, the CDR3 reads TGTGCCAGCAGTGCCTGGGACAGGGCCCACGAGCAGTACTTC. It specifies CASSAWDRAHEQYF.

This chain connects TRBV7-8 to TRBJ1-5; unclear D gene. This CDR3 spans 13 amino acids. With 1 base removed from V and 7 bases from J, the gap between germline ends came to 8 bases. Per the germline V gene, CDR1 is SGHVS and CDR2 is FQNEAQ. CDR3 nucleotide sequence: TGTGCCAGCAGCTTAGATAGCGGCCAGCCCCAGCATTTT. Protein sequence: CASSLDSGQPQHF. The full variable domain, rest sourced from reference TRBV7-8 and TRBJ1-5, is GAGVSQSPRYKVAKRGQDVALRCDPISGHVSLFWYQQALGQGPEFLTYFQNEAQLDKSGLPSDRFFAERPEGSVSTLKIQRTQQEDSAVYLCASSLDSGQPQHFGDGTRLSIL.